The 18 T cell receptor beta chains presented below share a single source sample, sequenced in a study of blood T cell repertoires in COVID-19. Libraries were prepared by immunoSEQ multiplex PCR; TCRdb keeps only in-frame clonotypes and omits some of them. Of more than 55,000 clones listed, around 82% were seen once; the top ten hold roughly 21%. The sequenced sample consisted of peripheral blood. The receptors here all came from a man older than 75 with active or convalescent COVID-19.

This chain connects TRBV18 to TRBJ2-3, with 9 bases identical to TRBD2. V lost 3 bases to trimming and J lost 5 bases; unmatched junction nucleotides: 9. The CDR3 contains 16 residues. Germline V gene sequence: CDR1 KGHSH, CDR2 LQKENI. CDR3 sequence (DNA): TGTGCCAGCTCACCCGTGCGGGAGGGGTATGGAGATACGCAGTATTTT. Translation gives CASSPVREGYGDTQYF.

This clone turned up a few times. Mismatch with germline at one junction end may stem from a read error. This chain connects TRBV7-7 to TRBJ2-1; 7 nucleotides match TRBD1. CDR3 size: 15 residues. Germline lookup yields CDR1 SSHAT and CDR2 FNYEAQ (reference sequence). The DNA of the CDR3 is TGTGCTAGCAGCTTCGGTGTAGGCAGGGGGTATGAGCAGTTCTTC. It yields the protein CASSFGVGRGYEQFF.

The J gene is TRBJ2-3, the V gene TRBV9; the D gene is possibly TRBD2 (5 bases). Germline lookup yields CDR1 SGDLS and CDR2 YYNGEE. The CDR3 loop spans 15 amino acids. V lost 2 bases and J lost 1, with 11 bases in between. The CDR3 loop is CASSVLAAGTDTQYF. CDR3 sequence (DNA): TGTGCCAGCAGCGTTCTAGCAGCGGGCACAGATACGCAGTATTTT.

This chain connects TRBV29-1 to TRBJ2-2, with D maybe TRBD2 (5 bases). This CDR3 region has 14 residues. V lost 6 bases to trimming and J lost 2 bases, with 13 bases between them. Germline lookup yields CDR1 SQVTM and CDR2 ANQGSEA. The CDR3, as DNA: TGCAGCGTACATCGTGACTATAACACCGGGGAGCTGTTTTTT. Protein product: CSVHRDYNTGELFF.

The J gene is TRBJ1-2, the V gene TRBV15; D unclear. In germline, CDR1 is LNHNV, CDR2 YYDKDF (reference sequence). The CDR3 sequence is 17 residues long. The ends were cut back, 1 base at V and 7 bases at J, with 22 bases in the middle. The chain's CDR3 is CATSRAISVGQRAGYTF. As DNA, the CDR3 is TGTGCCACCAGCAGAGCAATCTCCGTTGGGCAGAGGGCTGGCTACACCTTC.

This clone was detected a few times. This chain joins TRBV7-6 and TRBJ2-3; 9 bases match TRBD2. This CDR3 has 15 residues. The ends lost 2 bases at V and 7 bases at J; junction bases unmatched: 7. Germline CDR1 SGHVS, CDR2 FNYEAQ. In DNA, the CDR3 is TGTGCCAGCAGCTTACAGAGCGGGGGGCCTTATACGCAGTATTTT. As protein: CASSLQSGGPYTQYF.

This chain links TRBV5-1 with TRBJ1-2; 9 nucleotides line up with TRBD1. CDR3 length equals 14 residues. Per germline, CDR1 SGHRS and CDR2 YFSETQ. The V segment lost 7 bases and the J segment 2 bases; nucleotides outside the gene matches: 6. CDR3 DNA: TGCGCCAGCTGGGGACAGGGCGAAAACTATGGCTACACCTTC. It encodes CASWGQGENYGYTF.

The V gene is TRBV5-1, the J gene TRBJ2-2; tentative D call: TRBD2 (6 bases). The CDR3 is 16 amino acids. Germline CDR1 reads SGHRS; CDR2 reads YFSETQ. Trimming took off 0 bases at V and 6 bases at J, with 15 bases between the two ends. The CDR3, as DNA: TGCGCCAGCAGCTTGGTCGGGGCGGGGCGACCCGGGGAGCTGTTTTTT. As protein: CASSLVGAGRPGELFF.

In DNA form, the CDR3 reads TGTGCCAGCAGCATAGCGGGAGGCAACAATGAGCAGTTCTTC. It codes for CASSIAGGNNEQFF. V gene TRBV5-8 combines with J gene TRBJ2-1; 10 bases line up with TRBD2. V trimming: 4 bases; J trimming: 5 bases; junction bases outside the gene matches: 3. CDR3 length: 14 amino acids. Germline CDR1 reads SGHTS; CDR2 reads YDEGEE.

The DNA for the CDR3 is TGTGCCAGCAGCCAAGATCACCGAGGAGGGAGAGCCAAAAACATTCAGTACTTC. Encoded protein: CASSQDHRGGRAKNIQYF. This chain links TRBV3-1 (or the pseudogene TRBV3-2) with TRBJ2-4, with a weak D call TRBD2 (6 bases). V lost 0 bases and J lost 0, with 15 bases in between. CDR3 size: 18 residues. In germline, CDR1 is LGHDT, CDR2 YNNKEL (reference sequence).

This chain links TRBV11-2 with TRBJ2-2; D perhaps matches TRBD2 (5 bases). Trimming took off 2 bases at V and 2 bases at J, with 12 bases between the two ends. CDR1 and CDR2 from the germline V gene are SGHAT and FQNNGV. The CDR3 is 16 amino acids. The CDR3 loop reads CASSLTLVQNTGELFF. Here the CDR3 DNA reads TGTGCCAGCAGCTTAACACTAGTTCAAAACACCGGGGAGCTGTTTTTT. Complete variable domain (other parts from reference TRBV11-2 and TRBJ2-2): EAGVAQSPRYKIIEKRQSVAFWCNPISGHATLYWYQQILGQGPKLLIQFQNNGVVDDSQLPKDRFSAERLKGVDSTLKIQPAKLEDSAVYLCASSLTLVQNTGELFFGEGSRLTVL.

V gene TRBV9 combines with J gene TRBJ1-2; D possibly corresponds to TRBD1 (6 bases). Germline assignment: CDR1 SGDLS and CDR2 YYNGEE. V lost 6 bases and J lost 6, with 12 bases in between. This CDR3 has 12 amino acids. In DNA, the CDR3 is TGTGCCAGCAACCACGGGACACATGGCTACACCTTC. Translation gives CASNHGTHGYTF.

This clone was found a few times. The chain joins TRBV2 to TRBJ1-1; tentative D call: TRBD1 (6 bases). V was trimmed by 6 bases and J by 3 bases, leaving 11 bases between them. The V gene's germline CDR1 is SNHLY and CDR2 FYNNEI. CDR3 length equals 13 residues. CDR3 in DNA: TGTGCCAGCAGGGCAGGGGAGTACACTGAAGCTTTCTTT. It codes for CASRAGEYTEAFF.

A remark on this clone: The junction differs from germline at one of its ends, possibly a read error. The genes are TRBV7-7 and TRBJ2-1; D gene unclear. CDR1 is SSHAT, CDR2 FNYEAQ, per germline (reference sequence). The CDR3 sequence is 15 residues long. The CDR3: CASSQTPSLAYEQFF. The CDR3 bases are TGTGCTAGCAGCCAAACACCATCCTTAGCATATGAGCAGTTCTTC.

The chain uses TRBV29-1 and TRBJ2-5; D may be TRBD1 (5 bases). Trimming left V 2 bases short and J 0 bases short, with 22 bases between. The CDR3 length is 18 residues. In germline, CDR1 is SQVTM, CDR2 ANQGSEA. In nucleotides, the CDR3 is TGCAGCGTTGAAACGACGGTGCAGGGATTATTGTACCAAGAGACCCAGTACTTC. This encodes CSVETTVQGLLYQETQYF.

CDR3 residues: CASRGTGGSYEQYF. The CDR3 DNA sequence: TGTGCCAGTAGGGGGACAGGGGGGTCCTACGAGCAGTACTTC. V is TRBV19 and J is TRBJ2-7; 11 positions agree with TRBD1. The CDR3 is 14 amino acids. The germline gives CDR1 LNHDA, CDR2 SQIVND (reference sequence). J lost 1 base, V lost 6 bases, and 2 bases had no gene match.

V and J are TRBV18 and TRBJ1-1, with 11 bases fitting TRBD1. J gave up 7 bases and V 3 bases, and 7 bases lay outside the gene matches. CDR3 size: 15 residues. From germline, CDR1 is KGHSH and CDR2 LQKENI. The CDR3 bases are TGTGCCAGCTCACCGAGGACAGGGGGCGCCTTTGAAGCTTTCTTT. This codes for CASSPRTGGAFEAFF.

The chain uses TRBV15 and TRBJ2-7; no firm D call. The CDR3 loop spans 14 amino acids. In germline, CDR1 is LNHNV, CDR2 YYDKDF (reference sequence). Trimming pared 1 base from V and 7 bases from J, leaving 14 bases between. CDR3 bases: TGTGCCACCAGCAGAGGGAGTCGAGGAATGGAGCAGTACTTC. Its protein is CATSRGSRGMEQYF.